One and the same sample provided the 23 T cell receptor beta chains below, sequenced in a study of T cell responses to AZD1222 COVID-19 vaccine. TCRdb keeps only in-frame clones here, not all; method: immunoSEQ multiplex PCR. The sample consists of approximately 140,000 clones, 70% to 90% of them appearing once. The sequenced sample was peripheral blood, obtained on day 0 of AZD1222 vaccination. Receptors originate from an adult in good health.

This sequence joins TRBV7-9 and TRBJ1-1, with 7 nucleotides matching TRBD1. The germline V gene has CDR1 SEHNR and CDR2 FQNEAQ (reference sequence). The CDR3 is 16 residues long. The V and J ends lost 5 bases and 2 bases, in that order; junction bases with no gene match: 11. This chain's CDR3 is CASSPDQGTANTEAFF. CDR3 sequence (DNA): TGTGCCAGCAGCCCCGATCAGGGGACAGCCAACACTGAAGCTTTCTTT.

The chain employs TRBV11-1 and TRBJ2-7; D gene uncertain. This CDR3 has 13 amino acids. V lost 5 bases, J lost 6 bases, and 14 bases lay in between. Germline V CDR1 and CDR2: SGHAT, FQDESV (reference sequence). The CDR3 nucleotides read TGTGCCAGCAGCCCTAGTTTAGAAGGCGAGCAGTACTTC. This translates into CASSPSLEGEQYF.

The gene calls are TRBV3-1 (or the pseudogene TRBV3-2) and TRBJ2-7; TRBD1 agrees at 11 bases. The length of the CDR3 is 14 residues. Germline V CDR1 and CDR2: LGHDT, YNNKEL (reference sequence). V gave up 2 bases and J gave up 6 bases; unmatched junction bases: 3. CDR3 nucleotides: TGTGCCAGCAGCCAATCCGGGACAGGGGGCGAGCAGTACTTC. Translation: CASSQSGTGGEQYF.

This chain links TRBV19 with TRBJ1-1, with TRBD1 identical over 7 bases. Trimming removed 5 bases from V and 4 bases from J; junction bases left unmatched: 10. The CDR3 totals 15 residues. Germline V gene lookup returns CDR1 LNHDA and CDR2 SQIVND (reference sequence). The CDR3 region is CASSPRGGLATEAFF. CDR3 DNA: TGTGCCAGTAGTCCGAGAGGGGGCCTGGCCACTGAAGCTTTCTTT.

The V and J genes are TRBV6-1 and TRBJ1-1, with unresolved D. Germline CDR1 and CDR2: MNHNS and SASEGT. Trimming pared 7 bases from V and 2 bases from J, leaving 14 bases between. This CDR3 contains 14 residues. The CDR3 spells CASTKGQVNTEAFF. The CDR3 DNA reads TGTGCCAGCACCAAGGGCCAAGTTAACACTGAAGCTTTCTTT.

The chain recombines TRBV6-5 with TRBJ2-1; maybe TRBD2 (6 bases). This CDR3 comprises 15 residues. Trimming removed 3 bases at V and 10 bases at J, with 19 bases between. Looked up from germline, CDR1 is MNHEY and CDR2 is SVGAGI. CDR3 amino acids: CASSYITSRGGEQFF. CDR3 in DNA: TGTGCCAGCAGTTATATTACTAGCCGAGGAGGGGAGCAGTTCTTC.

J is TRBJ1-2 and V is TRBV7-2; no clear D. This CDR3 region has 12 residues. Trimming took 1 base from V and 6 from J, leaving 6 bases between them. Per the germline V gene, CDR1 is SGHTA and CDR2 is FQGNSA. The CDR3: CASSLVEDGYTF. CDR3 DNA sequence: TGTGCCAGCAGCTTAGTTGAGGATGGCTACACCTTC.

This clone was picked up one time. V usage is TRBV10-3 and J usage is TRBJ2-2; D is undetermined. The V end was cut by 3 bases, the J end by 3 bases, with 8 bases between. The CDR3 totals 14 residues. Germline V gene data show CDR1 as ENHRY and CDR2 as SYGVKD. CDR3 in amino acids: CAISEGFDTGELFF. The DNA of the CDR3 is TGTGCCATCAGTGAAGGATTCGACACCGGGGAGCTGTTTTTT.

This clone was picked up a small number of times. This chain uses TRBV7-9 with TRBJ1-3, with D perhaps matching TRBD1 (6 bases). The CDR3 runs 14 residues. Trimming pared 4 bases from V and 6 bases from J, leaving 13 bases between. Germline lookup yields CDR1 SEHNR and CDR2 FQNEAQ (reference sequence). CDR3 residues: CASSSWQGKNTIYF. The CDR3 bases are TGTGCCAGCAGCTCGTGGCAGGGGAAAAACACCATATATTTT.

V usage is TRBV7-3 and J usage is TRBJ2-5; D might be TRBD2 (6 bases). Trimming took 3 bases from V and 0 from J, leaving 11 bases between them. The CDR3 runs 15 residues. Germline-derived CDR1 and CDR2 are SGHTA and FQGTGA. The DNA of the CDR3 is TGTGCCAGCAGCTTGAGCGGGCTTCACCAAGAGACCCAGTACTTC. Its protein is CASSLSGLHQETQYF.

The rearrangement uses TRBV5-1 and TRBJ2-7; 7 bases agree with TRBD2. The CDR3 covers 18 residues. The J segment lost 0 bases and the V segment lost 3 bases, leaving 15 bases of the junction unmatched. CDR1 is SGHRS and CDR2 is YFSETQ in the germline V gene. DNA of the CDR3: TGCGCCAGCAGCTCGGGGAGGGGAAAGCTCCTGAGCTCCTACGAGCAGTACTTC. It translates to CASSSGRGKLLSSYEQYF.

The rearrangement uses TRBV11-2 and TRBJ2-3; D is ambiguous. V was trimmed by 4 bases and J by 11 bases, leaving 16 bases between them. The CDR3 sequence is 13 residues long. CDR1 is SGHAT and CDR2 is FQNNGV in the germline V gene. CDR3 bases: TGTGCCAGCAGCTCTGATTACCGGATGGGGCAGTATTTT. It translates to CASSSDYRMGQYF.

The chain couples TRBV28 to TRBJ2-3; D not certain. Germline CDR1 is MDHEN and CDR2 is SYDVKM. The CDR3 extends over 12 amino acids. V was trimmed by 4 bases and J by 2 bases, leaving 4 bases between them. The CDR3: CASSSYTDTQYF. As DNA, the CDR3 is TGTGCCAGCAGTTCCTACACAGATACGCAGTATTTT.

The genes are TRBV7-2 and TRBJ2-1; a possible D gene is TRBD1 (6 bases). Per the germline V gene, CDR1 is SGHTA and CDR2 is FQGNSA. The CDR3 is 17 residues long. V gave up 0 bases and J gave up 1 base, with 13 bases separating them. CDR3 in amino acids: CASSLAGASGSYNEQFF. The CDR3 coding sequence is TGTGCCAGCAGCTTAGCGGGGGCTTCAGGGTCCTACAATGAGCAGTTCTTC.

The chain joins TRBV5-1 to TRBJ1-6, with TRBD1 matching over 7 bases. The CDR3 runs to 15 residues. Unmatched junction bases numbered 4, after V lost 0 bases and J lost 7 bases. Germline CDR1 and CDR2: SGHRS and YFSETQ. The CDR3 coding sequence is TGCGCCAGCAGCTTGGTGGGGACAGAGAATTCACCCCTCCACTTT. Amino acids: CASSLVGTENSPLHF. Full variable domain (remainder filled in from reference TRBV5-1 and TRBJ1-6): KAGVTQTPRYLIKTRGQQVTLSCSPISGHRSVSWYQQTPGQGLQFLFEYFSETQRNKGNFPGRFSGRQFSNSRSEMNVSTLELGDSALYLCASSLVGTENSPLHFGNGTRLTVT.

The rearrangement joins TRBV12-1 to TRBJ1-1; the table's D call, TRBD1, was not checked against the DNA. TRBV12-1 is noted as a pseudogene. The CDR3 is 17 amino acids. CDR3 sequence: CASSAPGTPYPNTEAFF. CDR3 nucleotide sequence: TGTGCCAGCAGCGCGCCCGGGACACCTTACCCGAACACTGAAGCTTTCTTT.

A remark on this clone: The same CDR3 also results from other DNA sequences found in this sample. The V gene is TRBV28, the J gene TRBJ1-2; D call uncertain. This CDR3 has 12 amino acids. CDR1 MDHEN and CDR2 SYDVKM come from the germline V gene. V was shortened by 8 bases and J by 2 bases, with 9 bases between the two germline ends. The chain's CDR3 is CASSRLNYGYTF. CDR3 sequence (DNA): TGTGCCAGCTCCAGACTGAACTATGGCTACACCTTC.

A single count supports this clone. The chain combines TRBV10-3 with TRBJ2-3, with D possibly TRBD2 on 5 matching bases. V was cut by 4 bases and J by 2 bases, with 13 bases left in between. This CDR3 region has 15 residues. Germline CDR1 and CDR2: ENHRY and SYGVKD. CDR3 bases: TGTGCCATCAGTGGGTCTAGCCCTACCACAGATACGCAGTATTTT. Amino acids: CAISGSSPTTDTQYF.

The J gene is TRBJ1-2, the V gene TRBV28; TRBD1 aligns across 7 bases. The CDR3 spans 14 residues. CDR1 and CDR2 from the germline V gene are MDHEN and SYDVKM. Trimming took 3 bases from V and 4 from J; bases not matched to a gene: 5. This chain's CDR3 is CASSLLSGGYGYTF. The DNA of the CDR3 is TGTGCCAGCAGTTTGTTGTCAGGGGGCTATGGCTACACCTTC.

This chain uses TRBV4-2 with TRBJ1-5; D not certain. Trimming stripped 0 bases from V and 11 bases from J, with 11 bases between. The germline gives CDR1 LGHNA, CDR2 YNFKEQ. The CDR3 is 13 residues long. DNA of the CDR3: TGTGCCAGCAGCCAAGATAGGATCAAGGCCCAGCATTTT. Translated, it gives CASSQDRIKAQHF.

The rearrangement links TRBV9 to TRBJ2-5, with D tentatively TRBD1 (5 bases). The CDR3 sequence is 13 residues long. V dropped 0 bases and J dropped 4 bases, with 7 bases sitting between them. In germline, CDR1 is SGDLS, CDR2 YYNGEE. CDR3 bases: TGTGCCAGCAGCGTAGCAGGGTCAGAGACCCAGTACTTC. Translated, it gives CASSVAGSETQYF.

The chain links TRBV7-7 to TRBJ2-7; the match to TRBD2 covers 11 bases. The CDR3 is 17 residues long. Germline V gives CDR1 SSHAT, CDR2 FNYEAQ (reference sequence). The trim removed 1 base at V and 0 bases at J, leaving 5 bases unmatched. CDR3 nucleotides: TGTGCCAGCAGCTTAGTTGTGACTAGCGGGACCTCCTACGAGCAGTACTTC. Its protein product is CASSLVVTSGTSYEQYF.

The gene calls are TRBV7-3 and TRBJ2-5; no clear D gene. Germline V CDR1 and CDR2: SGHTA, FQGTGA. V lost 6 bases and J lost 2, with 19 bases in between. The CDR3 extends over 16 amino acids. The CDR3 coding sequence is TGTGCCAGCAGGAATACGAATGTACGGACGCAAGAGACCCAGTACTTC. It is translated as CASRNTNVRTQETQYF.